The T cell receptor beta chain described here comes from a study of T cells in Graves' hyperthyroidism and ophthalmopathy. Trimming removed 0 bases from V and 2 bases from J, with 8 bases in between. This CDR3 is built from 14 residues. Germline-derived CDR1 and CDR2 are MNHEY and SVGEGT. TCR beta CDR3 sequences were amplified from RNA transcripts. The study used the HTBI primer set for a first-round RT-PCR of the TCR CDR3. TCRdb analysed the multiplex PCR reads with MiXCR anew, one entry per CDR3 protein. The sample records over 150,000 distinct CDR3 sequences, about 15% being singletons. The sample holds many counts of this clonotype.

Sequences were obtained from blood. This TCR derives from a woman between 45 and 60 years old with Graves' hyperthyroidism. V and J are TRBV6-2 or TRBV6-3 and TRBJ2-7, with D unresolved. CDR3 nucleotide sequence: TGTGCCAGCAGTTACTCGGCAGGCGCCTACGAGCAGTACTTC. Its protein is CASSYSAGAYEQYF.